One and the same sample provided the 27 T cell receptor beta chains below, sequenced in a study of T cell repertoires in cytomegalovirus infection. Which antigens these TCRs recognize remains unknown. In TCRdb, the reads were re-called with MiXCR into one record per CDR3 protein. The table records roughly 570,000 distinct CDR3 sequences, over 35% of them present only once. This sample comprised cultured PBMCs, obtained from culture after CMV antigen stimulation. Receptors were obtained from a human donor in good health (CMV status not recorded). Some clones in this sample may be carry-over from other donors' samples.

This clonotype was counted only a few times. This rearrangement joins TRBV7-2 to TRBJ1-4, with D uncertain. Germline assignment: CDR1 SGHTA and CDR2 FQGNSA. Between the trimmed V and J ends, which lost 3 bases and 5 bases, there was a span of 4 bases. The CDR3 has 12 amino acids. The CDR3 reads CASSLVNEKLFF. In nucleotides, the CDR3 is TGTGCCAGCAGCTTGGTGAATGAAAAACTGTTTTTT.

The V gene is TRBV28, the J gene TRBJ1-2; D is unresolved. The germline CDR1 and CDR2 sequences are MDHEN and SYDVKM. This CDR3 has 13 amino acids. For the CDR3, the DNA is TGTGCTGCGATTAAACCGGGAAACTATGGCTACACCTTC. Translation gives CAAIKPGNYGYTF.

The chain uses TRBV2 and TRBJ2-7; 8 bases are a match to TRBD1. CDR1 is SNHLY and CDR2 is FYNNEI in the germline V gene. After removal of 5 bases from V and 2 bases from J, the junction contained 8 bases not matched to a gene. This CDR3 contains 15 residues. The CDR3 loop reads CASSLRQGTPYEQYF. CDR3 coding DNA: TGTGCCAGCAGTCTAAGACAGGGGACCCCCTACGAGCAGTACTTC.

CDR3 in amino acids: CASSMGPTENTEAFF. The CDR3 bases are TGTGCCAGCAGCATGGGACCCACGGAGAACACTGAAGCTTTCTTT. The rearrangement uses TRBV5-4 and TRBJ1-1; D possibly corresponds to TRBD1 (5 bases). The germline V and J ends were trimmed by 4 bases and 1 base, with 14 bases remaining between them. The CDR3 loop spans 15 amino acids. Germline V lookup: CDR1 SGHNT, CDR2 YYREEE (reference sequence).

This clonotype was found a few times. This chain links TRBV11-3 with TRBJ2-2; TRBD2 might be the D (6 bases). The germline V and J ends were trimmed by 5 bases and 4 bases, with 14 bases remaining between them. CDR3 length equals 15 residues. Germline-derived CDR1 and CDR2 are SGHNT and YENEEA. For the CDR3, the DNA is TGTGCCAGCAGCCTCCGGCGGGATGGCACCGGGGAGCTGTTTTTT. It codes for CASSLRRDGTGELFF.

The J gene is TRBJ1-1, the V gene TRBV19; possible D gene TRBD1, 6 bases. The CDR3 has 15 amino acids. Germline values: CDR1 LNHDA, CDR2 SQIVND (reference sequence). V dropped 4 bases and J dropped 4 bases, with 16 bases sitting between them. CDR3: CASSTAAGVGTEAFF. The CDR3 nucleotides read TGTGCCAGTAGTACCGCCGCAGGGGTAGGCACTGAAGCTTTCTTT.

The CDR3 loop is CASSWDRTPYGYTF. CDR3 bases: TGTGCCAGCAGCTGGGACAGGACCCCCTATGGCTACACCTTC. The chain carries TRBV5-4 and TRBJ1-2; 8 bases are shared with TRBD1. Unmatched junction bases numbered 5, after V lost 3 bases and J lost 4 bases. Germline CDR1 is SGHNT and CDR2 is YYREEE (reference sequence). This CDR3 is 14 amino acids long.

This clonotype was recorded only once. The chain links TRBV20-1 to TRBJ1-2, with D perhaps matching TRBD1 (5 bases). CDR1 is DFQATT, CDR2 SNEGSKA, per germline (reference sequence). Trimming removed 1 base from V and 7 bases from J, with 25 bases in between. This CDR3 comprises 17 residues. The CDR3, as DNA: TGCAGTGCTAGAGCCGGCGGGGCCGGGAATAGGCGTGGTGGCTACACCTTC. Protein product: CSARAGGAGNRRGGYTF.

This clonotype was seen only a few times. The rearrangement uses TRBV10-3 and TRBJ2-5; TRBD1 might be the D (6 bases). Germline CDR1 and CDR2: ENHRY and SYGVKD. The V gene lost 6 bases and the J gene lost 1 base, with 12 bases spanning the gap. The CDR3 length is 14 residues. CDR3 sequence: CAISPGTIQETQYF. Here the CDR3 DNA reads TGTGCCATCAGCCCGGGGACAATCCAAGAGACCCAGTACTTC.

This clonotype was counted only a few times. This chain joins TRBV7-2 and TRBJ2-3; perhaps TRBD2 as D (6 bases). This CDR3 is built from 15 residues. V lost 1 base and J lost 4, with 12 bases in between. Germline-derived CDR1 and CDR2 are SGHTA and FQGNSA. Written as DNA, the CDR3 is TGTGCCAGCAGCTTAGACGGGAGAGGCGCAGATACGCAGTATTTT. It specifies CASSLDGRGADTQYF.

J is TRBJ1-5 and V is TRBV15; D is undetermined. V lost 0 bases and J 7 bases, leaving 4 bases between the germline ends. The length of the CDR3 is 12 residues. Germline CDR1 and CDR2: LNHNV and YYDKDF (reference sequence). CDR3 nucleotide sequence: TGTGCCACCAGCAGAGATTACCAGCCCCAGCATTTT. Translating it yields CATSRDYQPQHF.

The V gene is TRBV10-2, the J gene TRBJ2-5, with 8 bases aligning to TRBD1. The germline CDR1 and CDR2 sequences are WSHSY and SAAADI. V dropped 8 bases and J dropped 5; count of bases not matched to a gene: 10. CDR3 length: 14 residues. The CDR3 coding sequence is TGCGCCAGCCGGATCCGACAGGGGCGGGAGACCCAGTACTTC. Amino acid sequence: CASRIRQGRETQYF.

The J gene is TRBJ1-3, the V gene TRBV19; D possibly corresponds to TRBD1 (6 bases). Germline assignment: CDR1 LNHDA and CDR2 SQIVND (reference sequence). V shed 7 bases and J shed 1 base, with 17 bases lying between them. This CDR3 comprises 16 residues. The CDR3 region has the DNA TGTGCCAGTACTTCAAAGGGGGTCTTATCTGGAAACACCATATATTTT. Residues: CASTSKGVLSGNTIYF.

This chain links TRBV20-1 with TRBJ1-4, with D uncertain. CDR1 is DFQATT, CDR2 SNEGSKA, per germline (reference sequence). V was clipped by 3 bases and J by 2 bases, with 13 bases between them. This CDR3 comprises 15 residues. Written as DNA, the CDR3 is TGCAGTGCTAGGACGGCCATGGGGACTAATGAAAAACTGTTTTTT. The encoded protein is CSARTAMGTNEKLFF.

This clonotype was found a few times. The rearrangement links TRBV7-6 to TRBJ2-7; no firm D call. This CDR3 is 13 amino acids long. Trimming took 2 bases from V and 2 from J, leaving 7 bases between them. CDR1 is SGHVS, CDR2 FNYEAQ, per germline. This chain's CDR3 is CASSLFSAYEQYF. Written as DNA, the CDR3 is TGTGCCAGCAGCTTATTTTCCGCCTACGAGCAGTACTTC.

The chain uses TRBV5-6 and TRBJ2-1, with 11 bases fitting TRBD2. The V segment lost 4 bases and the J segment 5 bases; nucleotides outside the gene matches: 5. Germline V gives CDR1 SGHDT, CDR2 YYEEEE. The CDR3 totals 15 residues. CDR3 residues: CASSPLAGVDNEQFF. CDR3 DNA sequence: TGTGCCAGCAGCCCACTAGCGGGGGTAGACAATGAGCAGTTCTTC.

This clonotype was counted only a few times. The chain recombines TRBV11-2 with TRBJ2-2; D unclear. The CDR3 consists of 16 residues. CDR1 is SGHAT and CDR2 is FQNNGV in the germline V gene. Trimming removed 2 bases from V and 0 bases from J, with 10 bases in between. The CDR3 DNA reads as TGTGCCAGCAGCTTAAGCCGCCTCGCGAACACCGGGGAGCTGTTTTTT. It translates to CASSLSRLANTGELFF. The full variable domain, its missing parts supplied by reference TRBV11-2 and TRBJ2-2, is EAGVAQSPRYKIIEKRQSVAFWCNPISGHATLYWYQQILGQGPKLLIQFQNNGVVDDSQLPKDRFSAERLKGVDSTLKIQPAKLEDSAVYLCASSLSRLANTGELFFGEGSRLTVL.

There are a few counts of this clonotype. V usage is TRBV6-6 and J usage is TRBJ1-2; no reliable D call. Trimming stripped 7 bases from V and 0 bases from J, with 12 bases between. Germline assignment: CDR1 MNHNY and CDR2 SVGAGI (reference sequence). This CDR3 is built from 14 residues. In DNA form, the CDR3 reads TGTGCCAGCAACCTACAGAGAGCTAACTATGGCTACACCTTC. It yields the protein CASNLQRANYGYTF.

This clonotype came up a few times. The CDR3 region is CASSLRQGVRYEQYF. In nucleotides, the CDR3 is TGTGCCAGCAGCCTAAGACAGGGGGTTAGGTACGAGCAGTACTTC. V is TRBV7-6 and J is TRBJ2-7, with 9 bases matching TRBD1. Losses at the gene ends were 5 bases for V and 4 bases for J; bases not matched to a gene: 9. Germline values: CDR1 SGHVS, CDR2 FNYEAQ. This CDR3 is 15 amino acids long.

On this clonotype: A clone one base away is much larger, so this may be a read error. This sequence joins TRBV7-2 and TRBJ2-1, with D uncertain. This CDR3 has 13 residues. CDR1 and CDR2 from the germline V gene are SGHTA and FQGNSA. CDR3 bases: TGTCCCAGCAGCTGGAGCTCCTACAATGAGCAGTTCTTC. Protein: CPSSWSSYNEQFF.

This chain connects TRBV2 to TRBJ2-3; D is undetermined. The V gene's germline CDR1 is SNHLY and CDR2 FYNNEI. CDR3 size: 13 residues. V lost 8 bases and J 1 base, leaving 10 bases between the germline ends. The CDR3 loop is CASEDERTDTQYF. As DNA, the CDR3 is TGTGCCAGCGAGGATGAACGCACAGATACGCAGTATTTT.

The chain has TRBV18 and TRBJ1-1, with D unresolved. Germline V CDR1 and CDR2: KGHSH, LQKENI. Trimming stripped 6 bases from V and 2 bases from J, with 10 bases between. CDR3 length equals 13 residues. The CDR3 spells CASSLDFNTEAFF. For the CDR3, the DNA is TGTGCCAGCTCTCTAGACTTCAACACTGAAGCTTTCTTT.

In its sample, this clonotype was seen a few times. V is TRBV11-2 and J is TRBJ2-7; unclear D gene. Germline V gives CDR1 SGHAT, CDR2 FQNNGV. The CDR3 is 13 amino acids. Deletions cut 0 bases from V and 7 bases from J, with 10 bases between. CDR3 bases: TGTGCCAGCAGCTTAGATAGGGTCGCAGAGCAGTACTTC. Protein sequence: CASSLDRVAEQYF.

This clonotype showed up just a few times. The chain links TRBV6-5 to TRBJ2-1; 7 nucleotides line up with TRBD2. Germline-derived CDR1 and CDR2 are MNHEY and SVGAGI. The trim removed 5 bases at V and 6 bases at J, leaving 1 base unmatched. This CDR3 has 12 amino acids. The CDR3 spells CASSRTSNEQFF. CDR3 coding DNA: TGTGCCAGCAGTCGGACTAGCAATGAGCAGTTCTTC.

V and J are TRBV6-8 and TRBJ2-2; D is possibly TRBD1 (6 bases). Looked up from germline, CDR1 is MNHGY and CDR2 is SAAAGT. Trimming left V 6 bases short and J 7 bases short, with 12 bases between. The CDR3 length is 13 residues. The CDR3 protein is CASSGTGNGELFF. The CDR3 DNA sequence: TGTGCCAGCAGCGGAACAGGGAACGGGGAGCTGTTTTTT.

The rearrangement uses TRBV7-8 and TRBJ2-7, with 11 bases matching TRBD2. The CDR3 totals 17 residues. Germline lookup yields CDR1 SGHVS and CDR2 FQNEAQ. J lost 3 bases, V lost 2 bases, and 9 bases had no gene match. CDR3 amino acids: CASSLSGASGGLYEQYF. CDR3 nucleotides: TGTGCCAGCAGCTTATCCGGGGCTAGCGGGGGGCTCTACGAGCAGTACTTC.

The sample holds many counts of this clonotype. In DNA form, the CDR3 reads TGTGCCAGCAGCGTATCCGGGACTAGCGGCTCCTACGAGCAGTACTTC. Its protein product is CASSVSGTSGSYEQYF. The chain combines TRBV7-2 with TRBJ2-7; 11 bases are shared with TRBD2. V trimming: 5 bases; J trimming: 0 bases; junction bases outside the gene matches: 6. The CDR3 consists of 16 residues. Germline CDR1 SGHTA, CDR2 FQGNSA. Filled out from reference TRBV7-2 and TRBJ2-7, the complete variable domain reads GAGVSQSPSNKVTEKGKDVELRCDPISGHTALYWYRQSLGQGLEFLIYFQGNSAPDKSGLPSDRFSAERTGGSVSTLTIQRTQQEDSAVYLCASSVSGTSGSYEQYFGPGTRLTVT.